This TCR beta chain stems from a study of blood T cell repertoires in COVID-19. The wider study: COVID-19 samples collected from the United States, Italy and Spain covered acute and convalescent phases.

Looked up from germline, CDR1 is SGHNT and CDR2 is YENEEA. This CDR3 is built from 17 residues. Trimming removed 1 base from V and 7 bases from J; junction bases left unmatched: 11. Study processing details: Scientists estimated how many nucleated cells there were by amplifying reference gene primers. TCRdb's table, derived via immunoSEQ multiplex PCR, lists solely in-frame clones and lacks some. V and J calls and clone size are those listed in that table; D and trimming were worked out from the DNA. Of fewer than 250,000 clones listed, around nine tenths are singletons. The sample consisted of peripheral blood. The chain employs TRBV11-3 and TRBJ2-1; 9 bases fit TRBD2. The sequence was collected from a man between 40 and 49 years old with acute or convalescent COVID-19. CDR3 residues: CASSLGLRGRAGNEQFF. The CDR3 DNA is TGTGCCAGCAGCTTAGGTCTCCGCGGGAGGGCCGGAAATGAGCAGTTCTTC.